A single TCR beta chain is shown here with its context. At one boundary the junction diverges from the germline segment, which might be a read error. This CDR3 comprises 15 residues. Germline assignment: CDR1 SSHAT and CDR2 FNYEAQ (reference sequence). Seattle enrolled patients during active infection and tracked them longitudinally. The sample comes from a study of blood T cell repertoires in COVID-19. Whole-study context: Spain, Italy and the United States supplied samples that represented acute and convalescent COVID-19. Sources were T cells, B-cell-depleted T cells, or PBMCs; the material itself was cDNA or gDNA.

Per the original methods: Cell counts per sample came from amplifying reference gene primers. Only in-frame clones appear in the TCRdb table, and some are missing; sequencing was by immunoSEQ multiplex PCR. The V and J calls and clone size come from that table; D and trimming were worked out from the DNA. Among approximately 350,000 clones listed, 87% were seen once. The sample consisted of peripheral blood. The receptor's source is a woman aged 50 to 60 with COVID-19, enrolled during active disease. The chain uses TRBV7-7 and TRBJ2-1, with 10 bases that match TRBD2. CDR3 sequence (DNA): TGTGCTAGCAGCAAGGGGCTAGCGGGAGCTAGGGAGCAGTTCTTC. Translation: CASSKGLAGAREQFF.